The next 32 T cell receptor beta chains were all read from a single sample in a study of cytomegalovirus exposure and HLA in healthy donors. Profiling relied on immunoSEQ multiplex PCR, and the TCRdb table lists in-frame clones only, not all of them. Of about 150,000 clones in the sample, approximately 90% were seen once. Sequenced material: PBMCs. These receptors came from a man between 18 and 29 years old in good health and CMV-seronegative.

This clone was detected a few times. V gene TRBV7-9 combines with J gene TRBJ1-2, with D possibly being TRBD1 (6 bases). CDR1 and CDR2 from the germline V gene are SEHNR and FQNEAQ (reference sequence). The CDR3 has 16 amino acids. Trimming cost V 2 bases and J 7 bases, with 20 bases left between them. The CDR3: CASSLLTAGVYGGYTF. Here the CDR3 DNA reads TGTGCCAGCAGCTTATTAACGGCAGGGGTATATGGTGGCTACACCTTC.

The chain recombines TRBV7-9 with TRBJ1-1; a weak D match, TRBD1 (6 bases). Trimming took off 5 bases at V and 5 bases at J, with 21 bases between the two ends. The CDR3 spans 16 residues. Germline-derived CDR1 and CDR2 are SEHNR and FQNEAQ (reference sequence). CDR3 DNA sequence: TGTGCCAGCAGCCATCCGGATGACAGGTCGGAAACTGAAGCTTTCTTT. This sequence encodes CASSHPDDRSETEAFF.

The chain uses TRBV12-5 and TRBJ2-1; 9 bases are shared with TRBD2. After removal of 5 bases from V and 12 bases from J, the junction contained 14 bases not matched to a gene. The length of the CDR3 is 15 residues. Germline V gene lookup returns CDR1 LGHNT and CDR2 FRNRAP. In DNA, the CDR3 is TGTGCTAGTGGTGGAGGGGCGGCGCGTAGCGGGAGGCAGTTCTTC. It is translated as CASGGGAARSGRQFF.

This chain links TRBV11-2 with TRBJ2-7; 8 positions match TRBD2. The germline CDR1 and CDR2 sequences are SGHAT and FQNNGV. With V trimmed by 6 bases and J by 6 bases, 10 bases remained unmatched. CDR3 length: 14 amino acids. The CDR3, as DNA: TGTGCCAGCAGTCCTCCGGGGGGGATTAGCGAGCAGTACTTC. Protein product: CASSPPGGISEQYF.

This chain connects TRBV10-2 to TRBJ1-2; D is possibly TRBD1 (6 bases). Trimming removed 3 bases at V and 2 bases at J, with 19 bases between. Germline-derived CDR1 and CDR2 are WSHSY and SAAADI. The CDR3 has 17 amino acids. Here the CDR3 reads CASSDRVDRPPNYGYTF. Written as DNA, the CDR3 is TGCGCCAGCAGTGATAGAGTCGACAGGCCCCCCAACTATGGCTACACCTTC.

The chain joins TRBV5-1 to TRBJ2-7, with TRBD1 matching over 10 bases. This CDR3 spans 15 amino acids. The ends lost 4 bases at V and 5 bases at J; junction bases unmatched: 9. Germline-derived CDR1 and CDR2 are SGHRS and YFSETQ. CDR3 sequence reads: CASSPVGTGVHEQYV. For the CDR3, the DNA is TGCGCCAGCAGCCCGGTGGGGACAGGGGTCCACGAGCAGTACGTC.

This chain links TRBV4-1 with TRBJ1-4; 9 bases match TRBD1. The CDR3 runs to 16 residues. V lost 6 bases, J lost 8 bases, and 13 bases stayed unmatched. Germline loops: CDR1 MGHRA, CDR2 YSYEKL. The DNA for the CDR3 is TGCGCCAGCAGAACAGAGCCGGGACAGGGAAGGGAAAAACTGTTTTTT. Protein: CASRTEPGQGREKLFF.

The V and J genes are TRBV5-8 and TRBJ1-1; 9 nucleotides agree with TRBD1. The junction had 0 bases not matched to a gene; V was cut back by 0 bases and J by 0 bases. CDR1 is SGHTS, CDR2 YDEGEE, per germline. The CDR3 runs 15 residues. CDR3 in amino acids: CASSLGQGVNTEAFF. The CDR3 DNA reads TGTGCCAGCAGCTTGGGACAGGGGGTGAACACTGAAGCTTTCTTT. Together with reference TRBV5-8 and TRBJ1-1, the CDR3 gives the full variable domain: EAGVTQSPTHLIKTRGQQATLRCSPISGHTSVYWYQQALGLGLQFLLWYDEGEERNRGNFPPRFSGRQFPNYSSELNVNALELEDSALYLCASSLGQGVNTEAFFGQGTRLTVV.

V and J are TRBV28 and TRBJ2-1, with 9 nucleotides matching TRBD1. CDR3 size: 15 residues. CDR1 and CDR2 (germline): MDHEN, SYDVKM. Trimming at V came to 5 bases and at J to 7 bases, leaving 9 bases not matched to a gene. The CDR3 DNA follows: TGTGCCAGCAGTCGGCCGGGACAGGGTACGAATGAGCAGTTCTTC. Translating it yields CASSRPGQGTNEQFF.

This chain joins TRBV2 and TRBJ2-5; TRBD2 aligns across 13 bases. Germline CDR1 reads SNHLY; CDR2 reads FYNNEI. This CDR3 has 16 residues. V shed 6 bases and J 2 bases; nucleotides not matched to a gene: 6. CDR3 coding DNA: TGTGCCAGCAGATTTACGGGACTAGCGGGACAAGAGACCCAGTACTTC. Translated, it gives CASRFTGLAGQETQYF.

This sequence joins TRBV27 and TRBJ1-1; D gene unclear. The CDR3 runs to 15 residues. The V and J ends lost 0 bases and 5 bases respectively, with 13 bases between them. Germline CDR1 MNHEY, CDR2 SMNVEV (reference sequence). For the CDR3, the DNA is TGTGCCAGCAGTTTATCGTGGGCCCCGGGGACTGAAGCTTTCTTT. This translates into CASSLSWAPGTEAFF.

V gene TRBV5-6 combines with J gene TRBJ2-3, with 10 nucleotides matching TRBD2. The length of the CDR3 is 17 residues. Germline CDR1 reads SGHDT; CDR2 reads YYEEEE. Trimming at V came to 0 bases and at J to 2 bases, leaving 6 bases not matched to a gene. The CDR3 region is CASSLEGSGRNTDTQYF. The CDR3 coding sequence is TGTGCCAGCAGCTTGGAGGGTAGCGGGAGGAACACAGATACGCAGTATTTT. Full variable domain (remainder filled in from reference TRBV5-6 and TRBJ2-3): DAGVTQSPTHLIKTRGQQVTLRCSPKSGHDTVSWYQQALGQGPQFIFQYYEEEERQRGNFPDRFSGHQFPNYSSELNVNALLLGDSALYLCASSLEGSGRNTDTQYFGPGTRLTVL.

V and J are TRBV27 and TRBJ1-4; 7 bases map to TRBD1. In germline, CDR1 is MNHEY, CDR2 SMNVEV (reference sequence). CDR3 length: 14 amino acids. V lost 5 bases and J lost 7; bases outside the gene matches: 7. The CDR3 DNA sequence: TGTGCCAGCAGTCCAGGGGGAACGGGTGAAAAACTGTTTTTT. Its translation is CASSPGGTGEKLFF.

The CDR3 nucleotides read TGCGCCAGCAGCCAAGATGGTGTGGCGTCCCCGGGAGCTTTCTTT. Its protein is CASSQDGVASPGAFF. The rearrangement links TRBV4-3 to TRBJ1-1; D is undetermined. V gave up 0 bases and J gave up 10 bases, with 18 bases separating them. This CDR3 comprises 15 residues. The V gene's germline CDR1 is LGHNA and CDR2 YSLEER.

This chain links TRBV18 with TRBJ2-3, with D possibly matching TRBD1 (5 bases). CDR1 KGHSH and CDR2 LQKENI come from the germline V gene. The CDR3 is 12 residues long. Trimming took 3 bases from V and 6 from J, leaving 7 bases between them. The CDR3 protein is CASSPPGDTQYF. In nucleotides, the CDR3 is TGTGCCAGCTCACCCCCAGGGGATACGCAGTATTTT. The whole variable domain, remainder taken from reference TRBV18 and TRBJ2-3, is NAGVMQNPRHLVRRRGQEARLRCSPMKGHSHVYWYRQLPEEGLKFMVYLQKENIIDESGMPKERFSAEFPKEGPSILRIQQVVRGDSAAYFCASSPPGDTQYFGPGTRLTVL.

The CDR3 DNA follows: TGTGCCAGCAGCGTATACGCGGGACCTTACGAGCAGTACTTC. Translated, it gives CASSVYAGPYEQYF. The chain joins TRBV9 to TRBJ2-7; TRBD2 might be the D (6 bases). Trimming took off 1 base at V and 4 bases at J, with 12 bases between the two ends. The germline gives CDR1 SGDLS, CDR2 YYNGEE. There are 14 residues in the CDR3.

This clone has just a few counts. CDR3 nucleotides: TGTGCCAGCAGCCCCCGGGGGGCCACTGAAGCTTTCTTT. Translated: CASSPRGATEAFF. The chain uses TRBV21-1 and TRBJ1-1. TRBV21-1 is a pseudogene. The CDR3 spans 13 residues.

This rearrangement joins TRBV5-1 to TRBJ1-4; 9 bases match TRBD1. This CDR3 is built from 16 residues. Germline V gene lookup returns CDR1 SGHRS and CDR2 YFSETQ. V lost 0 bases to trimming and J lost 8 bases; unmatched junction nucleotides: 8. The CDR3 loop reads CASSLDWDRVGEKLFF. The CDR3 region has the DNA TGCGCCAGCAGCTTGGACTGGGACAGGGTAGGAGAAAAACTGTTTTTT.

The V gene is TRBV18, the J gene TRBJ2-4, with 8 bases matching TRBD2. The CDR3 has 18 residues. CDR1 and CDR2 (germline): KGHSH, LQKENI. V was pared by 2 bases and J by 3 bases, with 12 bases of the junction left unmatched. CDR3 region: CASSPKLSGSSVKNIQYF. The DNA for the CDR3 is TGTGCCAGCTCACCAAAGCTCAGCGGGAGTTCGGTCAAAAACATTCAGTACTTC. The variable domain in full, with the rest retrieved from reference TRBV18 and TRBJ2-4, is NAGVMQNPRHLVRRRGQEARLRCSPMKGHSHVYWYRQLPEEGLKFMVYLQKENIIDESGMPKERFSAEFPKEGPSILRIQQVVRGDSAAYFCASSPKLSGSSVKNIQYFGAGTRLSVL.

The rearrangement uses TRBV28 and TRBJ1-4, with 7 bases aligning to TRBD1. Germline lookup yields CDR1 MDHEN and CDR2 SYDVKM. V lost 10 bases and J lost 8; bases outside the gene matches: 13. The CDR3 is 14 amino acids. The DNA for the CDR3 is TGTGCCACCCGTTTGACAGGGCCTGCGGAAAAACTGTTTTTT. The encoded protein is CATRLTGPAEKLFF.

This chain links TRBV4-1 with TRBJ1-5; 8 bases agree with TRBD1. Germline trimming cut 2 bases from V and 2 bases from J; bases unmatched to any gene: 5. The CDR3 extends over 16 amino acids. Germline CDR1 reads MGHRA; CDR2 reads YSYEKL. CDR3: CASSQIQGGGNQPQHF. CDR3 nucleotide sequence: TGCGCCAGCAGCCAAATACAGGGGGGAGGCAATCAGCCCCAGCATTTT.

The chain links TRBV7-9 to TRBJ1-2, with D perhaps TRBD1 (5 bases). Germline V lookup: CDR1 SEHNR, CDR2 FQNEAQ (reference sequence). The V end was cut by 1 base, the J end by 4 bases, with 25 bases between. The CDR3 spans 19 residues. For the CDR3, the DNA is TGTGCCAGCAGCTTAGTATGGGACTACCGGGATAGCAGCTTCTATGGCTACACCTTC. Amino acid sequence: CASSLVWDYRDSSFYGYTF.

The chain recombines TRBV19 with TRBJ1-2; D uncertain. V was clipped by 8 bases and J by 1 base, with 11 bases between them. CDR1 is LNHDA, CDR2 SQIVND, per germline (reference sequence). CDR3 length: 13 residues. The CDR3 bases are TGTGCCAGTGAGGCGACGGATAACTATGGCTACACCTTC. Translation gives CASEATDNYGYTF.

The rearrangement uses TRBV5-1 and TRBJ2-4, with a possible D match to TRBD1 (6 bases). CDR1 is SGHRS and CDR2 is YFSETQ in the germline V gene. Trimming took 3 bases from V and 7 from J, leaving 14 bases between them. The CDR3 spans 14 residues. The CDR3 loop is CASSSIQGSNIQYF. The CDR3 DNA is TGCGCCAGCAGCTCCATACAGGGAAGTAACATTCAGTACTTC.

This clone was recorded once. The chain combines TRBV11-2 with TRBJ1-2, with no clear D. Germline V gene sequence: CDR1 SGHAT, CDR2 FQNNGV. Trimming cost V 5 bases and J 7 bases, with 23 bases left between them. The CDR3 loop spans 16 amino acids. In DNA form, the CDR3 reads TGTGCCAGCAGCAAGACCGAATTGGGCGCCGCTTTTGGCTACACCTTC. This encodes CASSKTELGAAFGYTF. Variable domain in full (rest from reference TRBV11-2 and TRBJ1-2): EAGVAQSPRYKIIEKRQSVAFWCNPISGHATLYWYQQILGQGPKLLIQFQNNGVVDDSQLPKDRFSAERLKGVDSTLKIQPAKLEDSAVYLCASSKTELGAAFGYTFGSGTRLTVV.

V is TRBV27 and J is TRBJ1-5; D remains unclear. The germline V and J ends were trimmed by 5 bases and 6 bases, with 11 bases remaining between them. Germline-derived CDR1 and CDR2 are MNHEY and SMNVEV (reference sequence). There are 13 residues in the CDR3. Written as DNA, the CDR3 is TGTGCCAGCAGTCCCACCTACTCTCAGCCCCAGCATTTT. Translating it yields CASSPTYSQPQHF.

A few counts support this clone. This rearrangement joins TRBV5-5 to TRBJ1-1; a weak D match, TRBD1 (6 bases). Germline V lookup: CDR1 SGHKS, CDR2 YYEKEE (reference sequence). CDR3 size: 15 residues. V was cut by 3 bases and J by 4 bases, with 16 bases left in between. As DNA, the CDR3 is TGTGCCAGCAGCTGGGGAGGGGGGCCGGGCACTGAAGCTTTCTTT. It is translated as CASSWGGGPGTEAFF.

The chain recombines TRBV2 with TRBJ2-1; 8 bases are shared with TRBD1. CDR1 and CDR2 from the germline V gene are SNHLY and FYNNEI. V dropped 3 bases and J dropped 5; count of bases not matched to a gene: 0. CDR3 length: 13 amino acids. This CDR3 reads CASSDRGHNEQFF. CDR3 in DNA: TGTGCCAGCAGTGACAGGGGGCACAATGAGCAGTTCTTC.

V and J are TRBV7-9 and TRBJ2-7; no clear D. V gave up 4 bases and J gave up 2 bases, with 6 bases separating them. CDR3 length: 12 amino acids. The germline CDR1 and CDR2 sequences are SEHNR and FQNEAQ (reference sequence). The CDR3 reads CASSSQAYEQYF. CDR3 in DNA: TGTGCCAGCAGCTCCCAGGCCTACGAGCAGTACTTC.

This chain connects TRBV5-1 to TRBJ2-4, with D perhaps matching TRBD1 (6 bases). Germline V gene data show CDR1 as SGHRS and CDR2 as YFSETQ. The CDR3 is made up of 15 amino acids. With 0 bases removed from V and 4 bases from J, the gap between germline ends came to 11 bases. The CDR3 nucleotides are TGCGCCAGCAGCTTGGTTGGGGGCCAGAAAAACATTCAGTACTTC. This gives the protein CASSLVGGQKNIQYF.

This chain links TRBV5-8 with TRBJ2-2; 9 bases match TRBD1. V was pared by 2 bases and J by 2 bases, with 7 bases of the junction left unmatched. In germline, CDR1 is SGHTS, CDR2 YDEGEE. The CDR3 loop spans 17 amino acids. In DNA, the CDR3 is TGTGCCAGCAGCTTAGCGCGGGGACAGGGTAACACCGGGGAGCTGTTTTTT. Protein sequence: CASSLARGQGNTGELFF.

V gene TRBV4-3 combines with J gene TRBJ2-1, with 10 bases that match TRBD2. Germline values: CDR1 LGHNA, CDR2 YSLEER. V gave up 0 bases and J gave up 9 bases; unmatched junction bases: 8. CDR3 length: 16 residues. The CDR3 DNA follows: TGCGCCAGCAGCCAAGATAAGCGGGAGGGATGGATTGAGCAGTTCTTC. This sequence encodes CASSQDKREGWIEQFF.